The entry below describes one TCR beta chain. Here immunoSEQ multiplex PCR was the method, and the copy in TCRdb shows in-frame clones only, minus some. The sample shows some 53,000 clones, approximately 94% of them seen only once. The CDR3 totals 15 residues. The germline V gene has CDR1 SGDLS and CDR2 YYNGEE. V lost 0 bases to trimming and J lost 6 bases; unmatched junction nucleotides: 5. These data come from a study of OX40 agonist ivuxolimab in advanced cancers. About the research overall: Cohort: 80% to 90% men, mean age approximately 66, aged about 20 to 90.

V and J are TRBV9 and TRBJ2-7, with 11 bases matching TRBD2. The source is an adult with an advanced solid tumor such as melanoma, head and neck, liver or kidney cancer. This sample comprised CD4+ or CD8+ T cells sorted from blood, obtained in a trial of the OX40 agonist ivuxolimab. CDR3: CASSVGGSGRGEQYF. CDR3 bases: TGTGCCAGCAGCGTAGGGGGTAGCGGGAGGGGCGAGCAGTACTTC.